The sequence of this TCR beta chain was determined in a study of blood T cell repertoires in COVID-19. Study overall: Acute-phase and convalescent COVID-19 samples originated in the United States, Italy and Spain.

In the authors' workflow: The assay estimated nucleated cells by amplifying reference gene primers. Libraries were prepared by immunoSEQ multiplex PCR; TCRdb keeps only in-frame clonotypes and omits some of them. D and trimming come from the DNA, and the V and J calls and clone size come from that table. Seen here are under 200,000 clones, approximately 81% observed once, and the top ten hold roughly 14%. Unmatched junction bases numbered 5, after V lost 3 bases and J lost 6 bases. The CDR3 loop spans 15 amino acids. In germline, CDR1 is MNHEY, CDR2 SMNVEV (reference sequence). The chain is built from TRBV27 and TRBJ2-3, with 11 bases that match TRBD2. The origin of this receptor is a man between 18 and 35 years old with active or convalescent COVID-19. Input material: peripheral blood. CDR3 residues: CASSFRLAGTDTQYF. CDR3 coding DNA: TGTGCCAGCAGTTTCCGACTAGCGGGGACTGATACGCAGTATTTT.